The entry below describes one T cell receptor beta chain. This clonotype was seen more than once but under ten times. No cognate antigen has been identified for it. Per-nucleotide qualities are absent, and no much larger clonotype sits a single base away. Donors were 30 to 45 systemically healthy Caucasian individuals from Russia aged roughly 6 to 100 years. Each donor gave 8 to 10 milliliters of peripheral blood, drawn into EDTA-treated Vacutainer tubes. Ficoll-Paque density-gradient centrifugation was used to isolate PBMCs, with at least 7 million per sample. Trizol reagent was used to extract total RNA from PBMCs, with at least 5.5 micrograms per sample. For every donor, an aliquot of PBMCs went through flow cytometry to measure the percentages of naive CD45RAhigh/CD27high T cells. Taken from the germline V gene, the CDR1 and CDR2 loops are MNHEY and SVGEGT. Taken from cysteine to phenylalanine, the CDR3 has 14 residues. Just CDR3 DNA is preserved here, 42 bases in frame from base 1. V and J are truncated by 6 bases and 3 bases respectively, leaving an intervening sequence of 15 bases.

The source of the sample is a study of blood T cells in healthy people across ages (dated by TCRdb to about 2015). Context from the whole study: In model experiments, roughly one uniquely barcoded TCR beta cDNA molecule per two T cells was captured by template switching. Age-related changes in TCR beta repertoire diversity were measured in the study by deep sequencing normalized with unique cDNA molecular identifiers. The donors were divided into four age groups: young (average around 16 years), middle-aged (around 37), aged (approximately 62) and long-lived (about 79). Donors of different ages were randomly distributed across sequencing lanes to avoid experimental bias. For two donors (one aged 18 to 30 and one aged 80 or older), the study analyzed two additional independent replicas of 1 million unique cDNA reads from the same blood draw.

General study outcomes and caveats: The long-lived group showed more naive CD4+ T cells, fewer expanded clones and increased TCR diversity than the aged group, suggesting age selection. Total diversity estimates from one million sequenced T cells were considered lower bounds and underestimates. A strong correlation was found between observed TCR beta diversity and the percentage of naive T cells measured by flow cytometry. The CMV infection status of donors was not known, potentially confounding age-related changes in expanded clonotypes. Because profiling used bulk unsorted PBMCs, naive and antigen-experienced compartments could not be compared conclusively. As age increased, observed TCR beta diversity per million T cells dropped in a roughly linear way, and a significant reduction was already evident by age roughly 40.

The library was produced with 5' RACE. Instrument on record: Illumina HiSeq 2500. The second PCR ran for about 6 to 12 cycles and used a J-beta primer mix along with a sample-barcoded 5' primer. A template-switch 5' adaptor carrying 12 random nucleotides introduced a unique molecular identifier onto each TCR beta cDNA molecule. At least 2.5 million CDR3-containing paired-end reads were obtained from each sample. First-strand cDNA synthesis was performed from all RNA using the Mint cDNA synthesis kit, with priming by a TRBC-specific oligonucleotide. All cDNA was treated with uracil-DNA glycosylase and then went through a first 18-cycle PCR with the universal primers M1SS and BC2_uni_R. The authors' analysis ran thus. Each sample was normalized by randomly selecting 1 million high-quality reads, each carrying a distinct molecular identifier. Instead of being binned into consensus sequences, reads with shared molecular identifiers were discarded. MiTCR, set to a Q25 quality threshold and the strictest error-elimination algorithm, was used for CDR3 identification, clonotype clustering and error correction. A nonparametric unseen species model using Euler transformation provided a lower-bound estimate of total TCR beta diversity. Clones were called with MiXCR by TCRdb after fastp trimmed the public reads at Q25, and only in-frame beta chains were retained. Entries that share a CDR3 protein sequence are merged under the most common genes and DNA. It is TCRdb's table, rather than the study itself, that gives the V and J calls and clone size. The sample yields about 1.8 million distinct CDR3 sequences; roughly 50% were counted once. Approximately 2% of the sample lies in the top ten.

The chain couples TRBV6-2 or TRBV6-3 to TRBJ2-7; the D gene assignment is ambiguous. This clonotype was sampled from a middle-aged woman in good health. Specimen: blood. The encoded CDR3 is CASRSSPSLYEQYF. The nucleotide sequence is given as TGTGCCAGCAGATCATCACCGTCCCTCTACGAGCAGTACTTC.